These T cell receptor beta chains were read from a single sample in a study of cytomegalovirus exposure and HLA in healthy donors. The assay was immunoSEQ multiplex PCR, and TCRdb's table has in-frame clones only and misses some. The table lists around 130,000 clones. The specimen was PBMCs. These receptors originate from a woman aged 40 to 49 in good health and CMV-seronegative. Both conserved end residues are part of each CDR3. Fields, in order: CDR3 protein, CDR3 DNA, V gene, D gene, J gene. D genes are given only for firm matches.

CASSRDRSSYEQYF TGTGCCAGCAGTAGGGACAGAAGCTCCTACGAGCAGTACTTC TRBV27 TRBD1 TRBJ2-7
CASSSQGVGNTIYF TGTGCCAGCAGCTCCCAGGGTGTTGGAAACACCATATATTTT TRBV9 NA TRBJ1-3
CASRSAQDENGLFYEQYF TGTGCCAGCAGGTCAGCACAGGACGAGAATGGGCTCTTCTACGAGCAGTACTTC TRBV28 NA TRBJ2-7
CASGQGIRNTIYF TGTGCCTCGGGACAGGGCATAAGGAACACCATATATTTT TRBV10-3 TRBD1 TRBJ1-3
CASSPRGTSGGFNEQFF TGTGCCAGCAGCCCAAGGGGGACTAGCGGGGGGTTCAATGAGCAGTTCTTC TRBV7-3 TRBD2 TRBJ2-1
CASSLGLQETQYF TGTGCCAGCAGCCTGGGACTCCAAGAGACCCAGTACTTC TRBV7-2 NA TRBJ2-5
CASSWDQGGGYTF TGCGCCAGCAGCTGGGATCAGGGAGGTGGCTACACCTTC TRBV5-1 NA TRBJ1-2
CASSFRDRPNGQYF TGTGCCAGCAGCTTCCGGGACAGGCCCAACGGGCAGTACTTC TRBV5-4 TRBD1 TRBJ2-7
CASSPGDRGTDTQYF TGTGCCAGCAGCCCAGGGGACAGGGGCACAGATACGCAGTATTTT TRBV5-6 TRBD1 TRBJ2-3
CASSLGQIFNQPQHF TGTGCCAGCAGCTTAGGCCAGATTTTCAATCAGCCCCAGCATTTT TRBV7-2 NA TRBJ1-5
CASSAGTGVYGYTF TGTGCCAGCAGCGCTGGGACAGGCGTCTATGGCTACACCTTC TRBV9 TRBD1 TRBJ1-2
CASSPDSGLSYNEQFF TGTGCCAGCTCCCCGGACAGCGGTTTATCCTACAATGAGCAGTTCTTC TRBV18 NA TRBJ2-1
CASRGGPVEAFF TGTGCCAGCAGGGGGGGGCCTGTCGAAGCTTTCTTT TRBV27 NA TRBJ1-1
CATVRDGGAYTQYF TGTGCCACCGTTCGGGACGGGGGGGCGTATACGCAGTATTTT TRBV10-3 TRBD2 TRBJ2-3
CASSHQFQGNTEAFF TGTGCCAGCAGCCACCAATTTCAGGGTAACACTGAAGCTTTCTTT TRBV14 NA TRBJ1-1
CASMGGVSSYGYTF TGTGCCAGTATGGGAGGAGTGAGCTCCTATGGCTACACCTTC TRBV19 NA TRBJ1-2
CASRPIWFRSYEQYF TGTGCCAGCAGACCAATTTGGTTCCGTAGTTACGAGCAGTACTTC TRBV6-6 NA TRBJ2-7
CASSVGGQTNYGYTF TGTGCCAGCAGCGTGGGGGGACAGACTAACTATGGCTACACCTTC TRBV5-4 TRBD1 TRBJ1-2
CAIRGGTETQYF TGTGCCATCCGGGGGGGGACAGAGACCCAGTACTTC TRBV10-3 TRBD2 TRBJ2-5
CASSLTGGGGYTF TGTGCCAGCAGTTTAACAGGGGGAGGCGGCTACACCTTC TRBV28 TRBD1 TRBJ1-2
CASSIRTGRSQPLFF TGTGCCAGTAGTATTCGGACAGGACGATCTCAGCCGTTGTTTTTT TRBV19 TRBD1 TRBJ1-4
CASSLGTGVLGSGNTIYF TGTGCCAGCAGCCTCGGGACAGGGGTCCTAGGCTCTGGAAACACCATATATTTT TRBV7-9 TRBD1 TRBJ1-3
CASSLTGTGLQETQYF TGTGCCAGCAGCTTAACGGGTACAGGGCTCCAAGAGACCCAGTACTTC TRBV7-3 NA TRBJ2-5
CASSFRVSGGNYNEQFF TGTGCCAGCAGTTTCCGGGTTAGCGGGGGAAACTACAATGAGCAGTTCTTC TRBV27 TRBD2 TRBJ2-1
CASSQDPPSRANSPLHF TGTGCCAGCAGCCAAGACCCCCCCAGCAGGGCGAATTCACCCCTCCACTTT TRBV4-2 NA TRBJ1-6
CSATRDRVTGELFF TGCAGCGCTACCCGGGACAGAGTCACCGGGGAGCTGTTTTTT TRBV29-1 TRBD1 TRBJ2-2
CASSQDPGQLSTEAFF TGTGCCAGCAGCCAAGATCCGGGACAGCTTTCCACTGAAGCTTTCTTT TRBV14 TRBD1 TRBJ1-1
CASSLQGYGYTF TGTGCCAGCAGCTTGCAGGGCTATGGCTACACCTTC TRBV7-9 NA TRBJ1-2
CASSRAGGAGETQYF TGTGCCAGTTCCCGAGCGGGGGGCGCCGGGGAGACCCAGTACTTC TRBV28 TRBD2 TRBJ2-5
CASSIQTSGGLQDTQYF TGTGCCAGTAGTATCCAGACTAGCGGGGGGTTACAAGATACGCAGTATTTT TRBV19 TRBD2 TRBJ2-3
CASIRGYKGGDHSPLHF TGTGCCAGCATCCGGGGATATAAGGGGGGGGATCATTCACCCCTCCACTTT TRBV6-4 NA TRBJ1-6
CASSPGGARGYTF TGTGCCAGCAGCCCCGGGGGGGCGCGGGGCTACACCTTC TRBV11-2 NA TRBJ1-2
CASSPTREAQYF TGTGCCAGCAGCCCCACCCGGGAGGCGCAGTATTTT TRBV6-6 TRBD2 TRBJ2-3
CSVDQGSEAFF TGCAGCGTTGATCAGGGGTCTGAAGCTTTCTTT TRBV29-1 NA TRBJ1-1
CASVSANEKLFF TGTGCCAGTGTATCCGCTAATGAAAAACTGTTTTTT TRBV28 NA TRBJ1-4
CASSGQGNTEAFF TGTGCCAGCTCCGGACAGGGAAACACTGAAGCTTTCTTT TRBV14 TRBD1 TRBJ1-1
CASSSQGSTYEQYF TGTGCCAGCAGTTCGCAGGGCTCGACCTACGAGCAGTACTTC TRBV6-6 NA TRBJ2-7
CASSPGVGHEQYF TGTGCCAGCAGCCCTGGTGTGGGCCACGAGCAGTACTTC TRBV7-2 NA TRBJ2-7
CASSPPTSGYPDTQYF TGCGCCAGCAGCCCGCCCACTAGCGGGTACCCAGATACGCAGTATTTT TRBV5-1 TRBD2 TRBJ2-3
CASSPRFLGQGAKQGKQPQHF TGTGCCAGTAGCCCCCGCTTCCTGGGACAGGGGGCGAAACAAGGGAAGCAGCCCCAGCATTTT TRBV19 TRBD1 TRBJ1-5
CASSANSGGDYEQYF TGTGCCAGCAGTGCCAATTCGGGCGGGGACTACGAGCAGTACTTC TRBV6-1 NA TRBJ2-7
CASSEALRGTGPGPFF TGTGCCAGCAGTGAAGCGCTTCGGGGGACGGGCCCGGGACCTTTCTTT TRBV2 NA TRBJ1-1